The rows below give T cell receptor beta chains drawn from one sample of a study of shared clonotypes between healthy human individuals. The data were produced by immunoSEQ multiplex PCR, yet TCRdb's version contains in-frame clones alone and is incomplete. The sample includes more than 2 million clones, roughly 96% of them seen just once. Source material: naive CD4+ T cells sorted from blood. Receptors originate from a man younger than 30 in good health. The CDR3 runs from the conserved cysteine through the conserved F or W. Fields, in order: CDR3 length, V gene, D gene, J gene, clone size, CDR3 DNA, CDR3 protein. The D gene is left open where the match is weak. Size is stated for part of the rows, as once, few or many counts, or as a class when the clone is expanded.

>15|TRBV27|TRBD1|TRBJ2-2|.
TGTGCCAGCAGTTCGACAGGGGAGGTAGTCGGGGAGCTGTTTTTT
CASSSTGEVVGELFF
>15|TRBV4-1|.|TRBJ1-2|.
TGCGCCAGCAGCCAAGAAGTAAGCGGCTACGGAGGCTACACCTTC
CASSQEVSGYGGYTF
>13|TRBV2|.|TRBJ1-2|once
TGTGCCAGCAGTGCGACCGCCTCCTATGGCTACACCTTC
CASSATASYGYTF
>13|TRBV5-1|.|TRBJ1-1|.
TGCGCCAGCAGCTTGCAGATAGACACTGAAGCTTTCTTT
CASSLQIDTEAFF
>14|TRBV27|.|TRBJ2-7|.
TGTGCCAGCAGTTTAGGGCAGGGAGTAGGCGAGCAGTACTTC
CASSLGQGVGEQYF
>17|TRBV30|TRBD1|TRBJ1-5|.
TGTGCCTGGAGAAGTGGAGACAGGGTTTGGGGTAATCAGCCCCAGCATTTT
CAWRSGDRVWGNQPQHF
>14|TRBV5-1|.|TRBJ1-4|.
TGCGCCAGCAGCTTGGAGATTATGGGAGAAAAACTGTTTTTT
CASSLEIMGEKLFF
>15|TRBV15|TRBD2|TRBJ2-7|.
TGTGCCACCGGCCCCGGGACTAGCGGGGCCTACGAGCAGTACTTC
CATGPGTSGAYEQYF
>15|TRBV6-5|TRBD2|TRBJ2-1|.
TGTGCCAGCACCACCGGTACTAGCGGGAGCAATGAGCAGTTCTTC
CASTTGTSGSNEQFF
>17|TRBV9|.|TRBJ2-5|.
TGTGCCAGCAGCGTAGCAGGAGGGAGGTGGGGACAAGAGACCCAGTACTTC
CASSVAGGRWGQETQYF
>18|TRBV5-1|TRBD2|TRBJ2-3|.
TGCGCCAGCAGCTTGGCCAGGACTAGCGGGGAAGTCACAGATACGCAGTATTTT
CASSLARTSGEVTDTQYF
>12|TRBV30|.|TRBJ2-7|.
TGTGCCTGGAGTGTACAAGGTTACGAGCAGTACTTC
CAWSVQGYEQYF
>21|TRBV12-5|TRBD2|TRBJ2-3|.
TGTGCTAGTGGTCCGTCGTACCCGGTGCTAGCGGGAGACGCTGTCACAGATACGCAGTATTTT
CASGPSYPVLAGDAVTDTQYF
>14|TRBV6-5|TRBD2|TRBJ2-5|.
TGTGCCAGCTCCCTAGCGGGAGGGACAGAGACCCAGTACTTC
CASSLAGGTETQYF
>15|TRBV11-3|.|TRBJ2-5|.
TGTGCCAGCAGCTTCGGAAGGAATGCGGGGGAGACCCAGTACTTC
CASSFGRNAGETQYF
>14|TRBV30|.|TRBJ1-5|.
TGTGCCTGGAGGGCCGGACAGCCCAATCAGCCCCAGCATTTT
CAWRAGQPNQPQHF
>13|TRBV28|TRBD1|TRBJ1-2|.
TGTGCCAGCAGCAATAGAAGGGGGCCCGGCTACACCTTC
CASSNRRGPGYTF
>16|TRBV28|.|TRBJ2-1|.
TGTGCCAGCAGTTTGTCGTGGGGGGCAAATTACAATGAGCAGTTCTTC
CASSLSWGANYNEQFF
>11|TRBV5-1|.|TRBJ2-1|.
TGCGCCAGCAGCTTGGACAGGGAGCAGTTCTTC
CASSLDREQFF
>16|TRBV30|TRBD2|TRBJ2-7|.
TGTGCCTGGAGTGTGGTGGAACTAGCGGGAGACTACGAGCAGTACTTC
CAWSVVELAGDYEQYF
>15|TRBV5-8|.|TRBJ1-1|.
TGTGCCAGCAGCCTCGACGGGGGCTTTTTGGCTGAAGCTTTCTTT
CASSLDGGFLAEAFF
>14|TRBV9|.|TRBJ2-3|.
TGTGCCAGCAGCGTAGGGGCCTCTTTGGATACGCAGTATTTT
CASSVGASLDTQYF
>17|TRBV4-1|.|TRBJ2-7|.
TGCGCCAGCAGCCAAGATCATTCGGCACAGGGTCCCTACGAGCAGTACTTC
CASSQDHSAQGPYEQYF
>13|TRBV5-1|.|TRBJ2-7|.
TGCGCCAGCAGCGCCACAGGGATGGGCGAGCAGTACTTC
CASSATGMGEQYF
>14|TRBV6-4|.|TRBJ2-1|.
TGTGCCACCTCGACCGGGACCCCATACAATGAGCAGTTCTTC
CATSTGTPYNEQFF
>13|TRBV5-4|.|TRBJ2-7|.
TGTGCCGTTAAGAAGGGGGACCTCTACGAGCAGTACTTC
CAVKKGDLYEQYF
>16|TRBV9|TRBD2|TRBJ2-5|.
TGTGCCAGCAGCGTAGAGATAGCGGGGGGTGGTGAGACCCAGTACTTC
CASSVEIAGGGETQYF
>15|TRBV5-1|TRBD1|TRBJ2-2|once
TGCGCCAGCAGCCCGACAGGGCTCGACACCGGGGAGCTGTTTTTT
CASSPTGLDTGELFF
>14|TRBV28|TRBD2|TRBJ2-7|.
TGTGCCAGCAGAGATAGCGGGGGGGCCTACGAGCAGTACTTC
CASRDSGGAYEQYF
>14|TRBV19|.|TRBJ1-2|.
TGTGCCAGTAGTATCAGTGAAGCTAACTATGGCTACACCTTC
CASSISEANYGYTF
>13|TRBV7-9|.|TRBJ1-1|.
TGTGCCAGCAGCTTAGGGGGTGGCACTGAAGCTTTCTTT
CASSLGGGTEAFF
>11|TRBV5-6|.|TRBJ1-2|.
TGTGCCAGCAGCTTACAGGCTGGCTACACCTTC
CASSLQAGYTF